This T cell receptor beta chain was retrieved from a study of metastatic and nonmetastatic thyroid tumors. Overall study context: The authors compared repertoires across blood and tumor or nodule tissue from malignant and benign thyroid patients.

All patients reached thyroid surgery having received no treatment beforehand. J was trimmed by 8 bases and V by 7 bases; bases with no gene match: 7. The CDR3 is 13 residues long. CDR1 and CDR2 from the germline V gene are WNHNN and SYGVQD (reference sequence). This clone was counted only a few times. Original processing methods: A classifier for distant metastasis in papillary thyroid cancer was constructed using CDR3 differences observed across clinicopathological groups. With MiXCR, TCRdb called clones anew from the PCR reads. TCRdb, not the original authors, processed these V and J calls. The table has approximately 42,000 clones, 20% to 25% seen once.

The sample taken for sequencing was tumor tissue. This TCR was recovered from a female donor with papillary thyroid cancer or a benign thyroid nodule (not recorded which). Some clones in this sample may be carry-over from other donors' samples. The chain links TRBV10-1 to TRBJ1-4, with 7 nucleotides matching TRBD1. CDR3 sequence: CASKETGFEKLFF. For the CDR3, the DNA is TGCGCCAGCAAGGAGACAGGGTTCGAAAAACTGTTTTTT.